These 5 T cell receptor beta chains originate from one sample sequenced in a study of molecular identifiers for immune sequencing clone quantification. One entry per CDR3 protein results from TCRdb running MiXCR on the PCR reads. The sample lists 45,000 to 55,000 distinct CDR3 sequences, around 34% occurring once. Sequencing used naive CD8+ T cells from blood, with Jurkat cell RNA spiked in. Subset described: FACS-sorted CD8+CD4-CCR7+CD45RA+ naive T cells. The receptor source for this set is a human donor in good health. Some libraries in this study had Jurkat cell RNA spiked in.

V is TRBV4-1 and J is TRBJ2-3; D perhaps matches TRBD1 (6 bases). V was trimmed by 0 bases and J by 2 bases, leaving 9 bases between them. This CDR3 has 15 residues. Germline assignment: CDR1 MGHRA and CDR2 YSYEKL. The CDR3 bases are TGCGCCAGCAGCCAAGAGGACAGAAACACAGATACGCAGTATTTT. This translates into CASSQEDRNTDTQYF.

This clonotype was seen only a few times. V and J are TRBV11-2 and TRBJ2-1; tentative D call: TRBD1 (6 bases). Germline V lookup: CDR1 SGHAT, CDR2 FQNNGV. This CDR3 has 15 amino acids. V lost 5 bases and J lost 4, with 15 bases in between. The CDR3 sequence is CASSPPGTLYNEQFF. The CDR3 DNA sequence: TGTGCCAGCAGCCCCCCCGGGACACTATACAATGAGCAGTTCTTC.

This clonotype occurred many times. The chain joins TRBV19 to TRBJ2-3, with a weak D call TRBD2 (6 bases). V lost 11 bases and J 4 bases, leaving 10 bases between the germline ends. The CDR3 consists of 11 residues. The germline CDR1 and CDR2 sequences are LNHDA and SQIVND (reference sequence). The CDR3 reads CAVEGADTQYF. CDR3 nucleotide sequence: TGTGCCGTGGAGGGCGCAGATACGCAGTATTTT.

This clonotype was counted once. The CDR3 sequence is CATSSDSAYGYTF. CDR3 DNA: TGTGCCACCAGCAGCGACAGCGCCTATGGCTACACCTTC. This sequence joins TRBV15 and TRBJ1-2; tentatively, D is TRBD1 (5 bases). Germline V gene sequence: CDR1 LNHNV, CDR2 YYDKDF (reference sequence). This CDR3 region has 13 residues. Trimming cost V 3 bases and J 4 bases, with 9 bases left between them.

This clonotype was detected a few times. The chain's CDR3 is CASSFLSGNQPQHF. The CDR3 DNA reads as TGTGCCAGCAGTTTTTTGTCAGGAAATCAGCCCCAGCATTTT. The rearrangement joins TRBV12-3 or TRBV12-4 to TRBJ1-5; no clear D. There are 14 residues in the CDR3. V gave up 3 bases and J gave up 4 bases, with 10 bases separating them.